This TCR beta chain originates from a study of T cells in localized non-small cell lung cancer. Data came from immunoSEQ multiplex PCR; TCRdb stores just in-frame clones and leaves some out. The table records about 53,000 clones, approximately 88% of them present only once. Study conclusions and caveats: Adjacent lung exhibited a median of 57 among the 100 most abundant tumor clones. With higher T cell density in blood came longer overall survival. Uninvolved adjacent lung had more T cell clonality than any other tissue, topping tumor.

The germline V and J ends were trimmed by 7 bases and 3 bases, with 19 bases remaining between them. The length of the CDR3 is 16 residues. The germline CDR1 and CDR2 sequences are LNHDA and SQIVND (reference sequence). With regard to this clone: What it binds is not known.

This receptor was identified in a man aged 40 to 75 with stage III lung adenocarcinoma. The rearrangement links TRBV19 to TRBJ2-1, with a weak D call TRBD1 (5 bases). The input for sequencing was peripheral blood mononuclear cells, taken before any cancer treatment. The CDR3 sequence: CASIGVDTENYNEQFF. As DNA, the CDR3 is TGTGCCAGTATAGGAGTGGACACGGAAAACTACAATGAGCAGTTCTTC.